This T cell receptor beta chain was captured in a study of T cell repertoires in cytomegalovirus infection (dated by TCRdb to the late 2010s). As for the study more broadly: Donor HLA type was relevant to the analysis, as public TCR beta signatures indicated carriage of CMV infection together with the matching HLA type.

Trimming takes 5 bases from V and 4 bases from J, and the germline ends sit 14 bases apart. Via the germline V gene (reference sequence), CDR1 is LNHDA and CDR2 SQIVND. From cysteine to phenylalanine, the CDR3 is 14 amino acids long. The CDR3 DNA has 42 bases and is translated from base 1. Data came from an Illumina HiSeq 1500. TCRdb reworked the public reads: Q25 trimming with fastp, MiXCR clone assembly, productive beta chains retained. Rows are unified per CDR3 protein, each entry keeping the most common DNA and genes. The sample table holds approximately 500,000 distinct CDR3 sequences, of which more than 20% were seen once. The top ten hold less than 15% of the sample. Points the paper makes about the study in general: Carriers of CMV infection plus the relevant HLA type were discriminated by the cumulative frequency of public TCR beta family members in the study cohort and in an independent approximately 400-donor cohort. In the ex vivo response, HLA-C-restricted CMV-specific TCR beta clonotypes were dominant, and in two of eight donors the single most frequent clonotype came from this HLA-C-restricted group.

This clonotype was seen only a few times. Its antigen is still unknown. No much larger clone exists at a distance of one base, and base qualities are not known. Source material: PBMCs. The rearranged chain carries TRBV19 and TRBJ1-2, with the D gene call left open. The source of this sequence is a human donor in good health (CMV status not recorded). Some clones in this sample may be carry-over from other donors' samples. The CDR3 region: CASSLQLAGYGYTF. The sequenced DNA: TGTGCCAGTAGTTTACAGCTAGCGGGCTATGGCTACACCTTC.